Below, 31 T cell receptor beta chains from the same sample are listed, as sequenced in a study of cytomegalovirus exposure and HLA in healthy donors. The primer mix had 60 Vbeta and 13 Jbeta primers. Measured with immunoSEQ multiplex PCR; TCRdb has only the in-frame clones, and not every one. The table lists roughly 130,000 clones, roughly 90% of them singletons. Sequenced: PBMCs. These TCRs come from a woman aged 40 to 50 in good health and CMV-seronegative.

V gene TRBV5-1 combines with J gene TRBJ2-5; TRBD2 aligns across 8 bases. Germline-derived CDR1 and CDR2 are SGHRS and YFSETQ. The CDR3 length is 14 residues. Trimming removed 3 bases from V and 5 bases from J; junction bases left unmatched: 6. The CDR3, as DNA: TGCGCCAGCAGCTCGGGAGGGCCGGGGGAGACCCAGTACTTC. Protein sequence: CASSSGGPGETQYF.

The chain couples TRBV9 to TRBJ2-1, with TRBD2 identical over 7 bases. The germline gives CDR1 SGDLS, CDR2 YYNGEE. V shed 0 bases, J shed 4 bases, and the junction held 4 bases outside the gene matches. The CDR3 length is 15 residues. Written as DNA, the CDR3 is TGTGCCAGCAGCGTAGCGTGGGAGGGATACAATGAGCAGTTCTTC. Translation: CASSVAWEGYNEQFF.

The chain recombines TRBV11-2 with TRBJ1-2; 7 bases fit TRBD1. The CDR3 covers 13 residues. Germline lookup yields CDR1 SGHAT and CDR2 FQNNGV. The J segment lost 2 bases and the V segment lost 4 bases, leaving 1 base of the junction unmatched. The CDR3 protein is CASSSGQNYGYTF. The DNA of the CDR3 is TGTGCCAGCAGCTCGGGACAGAACTATGGCTACACCTTC.

The rearrangement joins TRBV11-3 to TRBJ2-1; the D is unclear. V was trimmed by 2 bases and J by 1 base, leaving 6 bases between them. Germline lookup yields CDR1 SGHNT and CDR2 YENEEA. The CDR3 covers 14 residues. The CDR3 sequence is CASSLMRSYNEQFF. CDR3 coding DNA: TGTGCCAGCAGCTTAATGCGGTCCTACAATGAGCAGTTCTTC.

This clone occurred a few times. The chain links TRBV4-1 to TRBJ2-7; the D gene is possibly TRBD1 (5 bases). V was cut by 3 bases and J by 5 bases, with 17 bases left in between. This CDR3 spans 15 amino acids. CDR1 MGHRA and CDR2 YSYEKL come from the germline V gene. The CDR3 reads CASSHPDRQPHEQYF. For the CDR3, the DNA is TGCGCCAGCAGCCACCCGGACCGACAGCCCCACGAGCAGTACTTC.

The chain joins TRBV6-5 to TRBJ1-2; TRBD1 agrees at 7 bases. The V gene end was trimmed by 4 bases and the J gene end by 10 bases; junction bases not matched to a gene: 3. The germline V gene encodes CDR1 MNHEY and CDR2 SVGAGI. The CDR3 totals 11 residues. The CDR3 DNA is TGTGCCAGCAGTTTAGGACAGGACTACACCTTC. Its translation is CASSLGQDYTF.

The rearrangement joins TRBV19 to TRBJ2-1; 8 positions match TRBD2. V lost 7 bases, J lost 0 bases, and 5 bases stayed unmatched. Germline-derived CDR1 and CDR2 are LNHDA and SQIVND (reference sequence). The CDR3 covers 15 residues. This chain's CDR3 is CASNPSGSSYNEQFF. The CDR3 nucleotides read TGTGCCAGTAATCCCAGCGGGAGCTCCTACAATGAGCAGTTCTTC.

The chain uses TRBV29-1 and TRBJ1-2, with D tentatively TRBD1 (5 bases). Germline V gene lookup returns CDR1 SQVTM and CDR2 ANQGSEA. V was shortened by 0 bases and J by 5 bases, with 16 bases between the two germline ends. The CDR3 covers 15 residues. The CDR3 sequence: CSVEDRYRTPYGYTF. The DNA for the CDR3 is TGCAGCGTTGAAGACCGATATCGGACACCGTATGGCTACACCTTC.

The rearrangement joins TRBV5-1 to TRBJ1-2, with TRBD1 matching over 7 bases. The CDR3 has 12 residues. Germline trimming cut 7 bases from V and 7 bases from J; bases unmatched to any gene: 7. CDR1 and CDR2 (germline): SGHRS, YFSETQ. The chain's CDR3 is CASREPGGGYTF. The CDR3 nucleotides are TGCGCCAGCCGGGAACCAGGGGGTGGCTACACCTTC.

In regard to this clone: An end of the junction differs from the germline gene, which may be a read error. The chain employs TRBV7-7 and TRBJ2-5; 8 nucleotides match TRBD2. CDR1 and CDR2 (germline): SSHAT, FNYEAQ (reference sequence). The CDR3 is 15 amino acids. The CDR3 bases are TGTGCTAGCAGCTTAGATCTGGCGGGGGGTAAGACCCAGTACTTC. Translated, it gives CASSLDLAGGKTQYF.

The rearrangement joins TRBV7-9 to TRBJ1-1; D unclear. Germline loops: CDR1 SEHNR, CDR2 FQNEAQ (reference sequence). The CDR3 runs 13 residues. Trimming took off 3 bases at V and 1 base at J, with 6 bases between the two ends. The CDR3 nucleotides are TGTGCCAGCAGCTTGGGCAGGAACACTGAAGCTTTCTTT. Translation gives CASSLGRNTEAFF.

This chain joins TRBV7-8 and TRBJ2-4, with a possible D match to TRBD2 (6 bases). The CDR3 totals 16 residues. CDR1 is SGHVS, CDR2 FQNEAQ, per germline. The V and J ends lost 4 bases and 0 bases respectively, with 13 bases between them. The CDR3, as DNA: TGTGCCAGCAGCTATTTGGGGGGACCAGCCAAAAACATTCAGTACTTC. Protein product: CASSYLGGPAKNIQYF.

Concerning this clone itself: A junction boundary mismatches the germline segment, possibly from a read error. This chain joins TRBV5-8 and TRBJ2-3; 7 bases are shared with TRBD1. The germline V gene has CDR1 SGHTS and CDR2 YDEGEE. CDR3 length: 14 residues. The CDR3 nucleotides are TGTGCCAGCACCTTGAGGGGGCGCAAAGATACGCAGTATTTT. It encodes CASTLRGRKDTQYF.

The V gene is TRBV2, the J gene TRBJ1-2; a weak D match, TRBD1 (6 bases). This CDR3 has 14 residues. From germline, CDR1 is SNHLY and CDR2 FYNNEI. Trimming pared 4 bases from V and 6 bases from J, leaving 15 bases between. CDR3 bases: TGTGCCAGCAGTGTAGGCAGGGGTGTAAATGGCTACACCTTC. Translated: CASSVGRGVNGYTF. Supplemented by reference TRBV2 and TRBJ1-2, the full variable domain reads EPEVTQTPSHQVTQMGQEVILRCVPISNHLYFYWYRQILGQKVEFLVSFYNNEISEKSEIFDDQFSVERPDGSNFTLKIRSTKLEDSAMYFCASSVGRGVNGYTFGSGTRLTVV.

The rearrangement links TRBV5-1 to TRBJ2-5; 7 bases are shared with TRBD1. The assigned J gene may be wrong: the sequence end matches TRBJ2-7 better. The CDR3 extends over 13 amino acids. Germline V gene data show CDR1 as SGHRS and CDR2 as YFSETQ. The CDR3 loop is CASSNGQAYEQYF. The CDR3 coding sequence is TGCGCCAGCAGCAACGGACAGGCCTACGAGCAGTACTTC.

This clone appeared a few times. This chain connects TRBV7-2 to TRBJ1-1; D is uncertain. The CDR3 is 13 amino acids. V lost 2 bases and J lost 4, with 8 bases in between. Looked up from germline, CDR1 is SGHTA and CDR2 is FQGNSA. CDR3 residues: CASSLWRFTEAFF. In DNA, the CDR3 is TGTGCCAGCAGCTTATGGAGGTTCACTGAAGCTTTCTTT.

The chain is built from TRBV5-1 and TRBJ2-3, with D hard to call. V gave up 1 base and J gave up 0 bases, with 15 bases separating them. CDR1 and CDR2 from the germline V gene are SGHRS and YFSETQ. The CDR3 is 17 residues long. In nucleotides, the CDR3 is TGCGCCAGCAGCTTGTCCCCGCGCGGTCTTAGCACAGATACGCAGTATTTT. Protein product: CASSLSPRGLSTDTQYF.

About this clone itself: Other DNA variants within this sample encode the same CDR3. The J gene is TRBJ2-3, the V gene TRBV6-1; D not certain. Germline V lookup: CDR1 MNHNS, CDR2 SASEGT. V dropped 1 base and J dropped 0 bases, with 8 bases sitting between them. CDR3 size: 15 residues. The CDR3 DNA is TGTGCCAGCAGTGAAGGGAGTTCGAGCACAGATACGCAGTATTTT. It encodes CASSEGSSSTDTQYF.

The V call is TRBV6-5, the J call TRBJ1-5; D ambiguous. Between the trimmed V and J ends, which lost 5 bases and 10 bases, there was a span of 18 bases. The CDR3 spans 14 residues. CDR1 is MNHEY, CDR2 SVGAGI, per germline. The CDR3 coding sequence is TGTGCCAGCAGTGAAGTTAGCTCGCTCCCCCCCCAGCATTTT. Protein: CASSEVSSLPPQHF.

The CDR3 DNA reads TGTGCCAGCAGATCCATCGGAGTCAATGAGCAGTTCTTC. This sequence encodes CASRSIGVNEQFF. V usage is TRBV27 and J usage is TRBJ2-1; D unclear. Germline loops: CDR1 MNHEY, CDR2 SMNVEV (reference sequence). V gave up 6 bases and J gave up 6 bases, with 12 bases separating them. This CDR3 region has 13 residues.

The chain employs TRBV7-9 and TRBJ1-6, with D possibly being TRBD1 (5 bases). CDR1 and CDR2 from the germline V gene are SEHNR and FQNEAQ (reference sequence). With 1 base removed from V and 10 bases from J, the gap between germline ends came to 17 bases. The CDR3 has 16 residues. CDR3 loop: CASSLDGGGGQSPLHF. In nucleotides, the CDR3 is TGTGCCAGCAGCTTAGACGGGGGGGGTGGGCAATCACCCCTCCACTTT.

The chain links TRBV5-1 to TRBJ2-5; 9 nucleotides match TRBD2. Germline V gene sequence: CDR1 SGHRS, CDR2 YFSETQ. The CDR3 spans 16 residues. Germline trimming cut 3 bases from V and 4 bases from J; bases unmatched to any gene: 10. The CDR3 sequence is CASSSVAGGRGETQYF. CDR3 in DNA: TGCGCCAGCAGCTCGGTGGCGGGAGGGAGAGGAGAGACCCAGTACTTC.

This chain connects TRBV9 to TRBJ1-3; D remains ambiguous. The CDR3 sequence is 15 residues long. Trimming removed 4 bases at V and 5 bases at J, with 16 bases between. Germline V gives CDR1 SGDLS, CDR2 YYNGEE. CDR3 DNA: TGTGCCAGCAGCACAGAGACCCCTCCGAGAAACACCATATATTTT. Translated: CASSTETPPRNTIYF.

This clone appeared a single time. V usage is TRBV7-8 and J usage is TRBJ2-6, with TRBD1 matching 8 bases. The ends lost 5 bases at V and 0 bases at J; junction bases unmatched: 9. Germline V CDR1 and CDR2: SGHVS, FQNEAQ. The CDR3 totals 18 residues. CDR3 loop: CASSQSTGGYSGANVLTF. The DNA of the CDR3 is TGTGCCAGCAGCCAGTCTACAGGGGGTTACTCTGGGGCCAACGTCCTGACTTTC.

V usage is TRBV13 and J usage is TRBJ2-7, with D perhaps matching TRBD1 (6 bases). Deletions cut 7 bases from V and 3 bases from J, with 16 bases between. This CDR3 comprises 14 residues. CDR1 PRHDT and CDR2 FYEKMQ come from the germline V gene (reference sequence). CDR3 nucleotide sequence: TGTGCCAGCACCTCATCCGGACAGCGCTACGAGCAGTACTTC. This translates into CASTSSGQRYEQYF. The complete variable domain, with remaining parts taken from reference TRBV13 and TRBJ2-7, reads AAGVIQSPRHLIKEKRETATLKCYPIPRHDTVYWYQQGPGQDPQFLISFYEKMQSDKGSIPDRFSAQQFSDYHSELNMSSLELGDSALYFCASTSSGQRYEQYFGPGTRLTVT.

This clone is a singleton in its sample. The CDR3 reads CASSLFAGGAEQYF. CDR3 nucleotide sequence: TGTGCCAGCAGTTTATTCGCAGGGGGCGCCGAGCAGTACTTC. The chain uses TRBV27 and TRBJ2-7; 8 bases fit TRBD1. V shed 1 base, J shed 6 bases, and the junction held 5 bases outside the gene matches. Germline V gives CDR1 MNHEY, CDR2 SMNVEV (reference sequence). This CDR3 comprises 14 residues.

V usage is TRBV9 and J usage is TRBJ2-1; 7 nucleotides agree with TRBD2. Germline CDR1 is SGDLS and CDR2 is YYNGEE. J lost 0 bases, V lost 4 bases, and 4 bases had no gene match. The CDR3 sequence is 15 residues long. In DNA form, the CDR3 reads TGTGCCAGCAGCACAGCGGGAAGCTCCTACAATGAGCAGTTCTTC. This encodes CASSTAGSSYNEQFF.

This clone showed up just once. The gene calls are TRBV5-4 and TRBJ2-4; TRBD2 matches at 7 bases. V trimming: 3 bases; J trimming: 7 bases; junction bases outside the gene matches: 10. The length of the CDR3 is 15 residues. Germline CDR1 is SGHNT and CDR2 is YYREEE (reference sequence). The CDR3 nucleotides read TGTGCCAGCAGCTATAACGCGGGAGCCGGGAACATTCAGTACTTC. Protein product: CASSYNAGAGNIQYF.

The CDR3, as DNA: TGCGCCAGCAAGGTGCTAGCGGATTCCTACGAGCAGTACTTC. Amino acid sequence: CASKVLADSYEQYF. V usage is TRBV5-1 and J usage is TRBJ2-7; 7 bases match TRBD2. The CDR3 runs 14 residues. V shed 6 bases, J shed 1 base, and the junction held 7 bases outside the gene matches. Germline V lookup: CDR1 SGHRS, CDR2 YFSETQ.

The V gene is TRBV18, the J gene TRBJ1-4; a weak D match, TRBD1 (5 bases). V was pared by 2 bases and J by 8 bases, with 18 bases between. The CDR3 is 16 amino acids. The germline gives CDR1 KGHSH, CDR2 LQKENI. Here the CDR3 DNA reads TGTGCCAGCTCACCATACCGGGGGGACGTTGGGGAAAAACTGTTTTTT. Protein: CASSPYRGDVGEKLFF.

V is TRBV5-4 and J is TRBJ1-6; D ambiguous. Germline CDR1 reads SGHNT; CDR2 reads YYREEE (reference sequence). The CDR3 runs to 14 residues. V was trimmed by 0 bases and J by 7 bases, leaving 8 bases between them. The CDR3 reads CASSLGYENSPLHF. Here the CDR3 DNA reads TGTGCCAGCAGCTTGGGTTACGAGAATTCACCCCTCCACTTT.